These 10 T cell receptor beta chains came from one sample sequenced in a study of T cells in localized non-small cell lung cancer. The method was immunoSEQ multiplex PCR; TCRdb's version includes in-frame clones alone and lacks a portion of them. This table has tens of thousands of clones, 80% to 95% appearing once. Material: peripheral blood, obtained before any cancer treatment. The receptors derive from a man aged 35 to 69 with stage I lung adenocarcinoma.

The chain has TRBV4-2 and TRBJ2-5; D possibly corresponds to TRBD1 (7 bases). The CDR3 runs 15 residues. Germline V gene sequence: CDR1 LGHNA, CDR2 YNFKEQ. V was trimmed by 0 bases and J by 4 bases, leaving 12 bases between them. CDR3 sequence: CASSQERRGLETQYF. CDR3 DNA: TGTGCCAGCAGCCAAGAAAGGAGGGGGCTAGAGACCCAGTACTTC.

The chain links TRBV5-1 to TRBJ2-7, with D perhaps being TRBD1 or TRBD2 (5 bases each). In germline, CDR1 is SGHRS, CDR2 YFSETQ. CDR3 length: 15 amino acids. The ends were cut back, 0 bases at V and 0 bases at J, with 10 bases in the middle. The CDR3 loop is CASSLARGYSYEQYF. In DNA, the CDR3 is TGCGCCAGCAGCTTGGCGAGGGGATACTCCTACGAGCAGTACTTC.

The CDR3 loop is CASSEAWAGENIQYF. DNA of the CDR3: TGTGCCAGCAGTGAAGCCTGGGCAGGGGAAAACATTCAGTACTTC. This chain links TRBV6-1 with TRBJ2-4, with D maybe TRBD1 (6 bases). The germline V and J ends were trimmed by 0 bases and 5 bases, with 11 bases remaining between them. CDR3 length: 15 amino acids. Germline V gene lookup returns CDR1 MNHNS and CDR2 SASEGT.

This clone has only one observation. The chain's CDR3 is CASSHPTSGRAHEQYF. In nucleotides, the CDR3 is TGCGCCAGCAGCCACCCAACTAGCGGGAGGGCCCACGAGCAGTACTTC. The chain has TRBV4-1 and TRBJ2-7; 13 bases are shared with TRBD2. The CDR3 runs 16 residues. J gave up 5 bases and V 3 bases, and 7 bases lay outside the gene matches. CDR1 is MGHRA, CDR2 YSYEKL, per germline.

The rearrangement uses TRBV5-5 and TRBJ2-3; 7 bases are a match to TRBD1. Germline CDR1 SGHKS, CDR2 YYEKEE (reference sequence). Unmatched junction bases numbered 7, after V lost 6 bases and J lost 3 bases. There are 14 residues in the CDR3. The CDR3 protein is CASIDRVVTDTQYF. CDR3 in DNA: TGTGCCAGCATAGACAGGGTGGTTACAGATACGCAGTATTTT.

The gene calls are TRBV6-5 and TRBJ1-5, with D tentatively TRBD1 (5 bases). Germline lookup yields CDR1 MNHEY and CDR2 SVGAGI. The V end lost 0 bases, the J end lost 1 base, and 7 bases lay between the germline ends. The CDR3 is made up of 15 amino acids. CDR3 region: CASSYSGVSNQPQHF. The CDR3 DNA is TGTGCCAGCAGTTACTCGGGGGTGAGCAATCAGCCCCAGCATTTT.

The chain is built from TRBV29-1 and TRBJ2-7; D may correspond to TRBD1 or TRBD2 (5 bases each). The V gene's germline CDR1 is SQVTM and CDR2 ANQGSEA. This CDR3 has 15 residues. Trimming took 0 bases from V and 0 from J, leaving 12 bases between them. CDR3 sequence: CSVEDLGENSYEQYF. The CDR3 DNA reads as TGCAGCGTTGAAGATCTGGGGGAGAACTCCTACGAGCAGTACTTC.

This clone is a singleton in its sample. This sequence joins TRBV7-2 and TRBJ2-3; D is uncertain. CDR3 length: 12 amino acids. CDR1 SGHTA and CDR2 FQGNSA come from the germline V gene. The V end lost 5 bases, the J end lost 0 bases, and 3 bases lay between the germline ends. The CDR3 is CASSLSTDTQYF. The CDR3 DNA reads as TGTGCCAGCAGCCTTAGCACAGATACGCAGTATTTT.

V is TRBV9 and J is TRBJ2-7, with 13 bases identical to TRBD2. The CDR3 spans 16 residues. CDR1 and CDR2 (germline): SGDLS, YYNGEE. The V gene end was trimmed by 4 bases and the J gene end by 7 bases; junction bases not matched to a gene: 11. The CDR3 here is CASSRTGTSGMDEQYF. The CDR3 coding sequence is TGTGCCAGCAGCCGGACCGGGACTAGCGGGATGGATGAGCAGTACTTC.

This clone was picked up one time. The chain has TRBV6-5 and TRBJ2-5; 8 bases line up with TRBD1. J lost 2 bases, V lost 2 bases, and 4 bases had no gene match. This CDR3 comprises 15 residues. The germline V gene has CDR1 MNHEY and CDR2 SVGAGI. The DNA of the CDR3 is TGTGCCAGCAGTTACGGACGACAGGGGCAAGAGACCCAGTACTTC. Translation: CASSYGRQGQETQYF.